These 7 T cell receptor beta chains share one sample of origin, sequenced in a study of OX40 agonist ivuxolimab in advanced cancers. Libraries were prepared by immunoSEQ multiplex PCR; TCRdb keeps only in-frame clonotypes and omits some of them. The repertoire holds fewer than 60,000 clones, with 80% as singletons. This specimen was CD4+ or CD8+ T cells sorted from blood, taken in a trial of the OX40 agonist ivuxolimab. The receptor source for this set is an adult with an advanced solid tumor such as melanoma, head and neck, liver or kidney cancer.

The rearrangement joins TRBV30 to TRBJ1-4; D gene unclear. Trimming removed 0 bases at V and 7 bases at J, with 12 bases between. There are 14 residues in the CDR3. The germline V gene encodes CDR1 GTSNPN and CDR2 SVGIG (reference sequence). The CDR3 spells CAWSVKSEVEKLFF. The CDR3 coding sequence is TGTGCCTGGAGTGTAAAGTCAGAAGTTGAAAAACTGTTTTTT.

This clone was observed a single time. This sequence joins TRBV2 and TRBJ1-4; D may be TRBD1 (5 bases). Germline V gene lookup returns CDR1 SNHLY and CDR2 FYNNEI. The V end was cut by 9 bases, the J end by 0 bases, with 8 bases between. The CDR3 contains 13 residues. CDR3 protein: CARGGATNEKLFF. In nucleotides, the CDR3 is TGTGCCAGGGGGGGAGCAACTAATGAAAAACTGTTTTTT.

This chain links TRBV5-4 with TRBJ1-1, with a possible D match to TRBD1 (5 bases). Germline CDR1 reads SGHNT; CDR2 reads YYREEE (reference sequence). The CDR3 extends over 13 amino acids. With 2 bases removed from V and 1 base from J, the gap between germline ends came to 6 bases. The CDR3 reads CASSFGQNTEAFF. In DNA form, the CDR3 reads TGTGCCAGCAGCTTCGGACAGAACACTGAAGCTTTCTTT.

The rearrangement links TRBV5-4 to TRBJ1-2, with a tentative D call TRBD1 (6 bases). The CDR3 covers 14 residues. Germline lookup yields CDR1 SGHNT and CDR2 YYREEE (reference sequence). Trimming removed 4 bases from V and 5 bases from J, with 15 bases in between. CDR3 amino acids: CASSPWGQRYGYTF. DNA of the CDR3: TGTGCCAGCAGCCCGTGGGGGCAGAGGTATGGCTACACCTTC.

V is TRBV7-8 and J is TRBJ2-2, with D perhaps TRBD1 or TRBD2 (5 bases each). The CDR3 loop spans 15 amino acids. Germline V gives CDR1 SGHVS, CDR2 FQNEAQ. Trimming removed 6 bases at V and 4 bases at J, with 15 bases between. In nucleotides, the CDR3 is TGTGCCAGCAGTTCCGGGGCCCTTTCCACCGGGGAGCTGTTTTTT. Amino acid sequence: CASSSGALSTGELFF.

This clone was seen only once. The V call is TRBV19, the J call TRBJ1-1; the D gene is possibly TRBD1 (5 bases). Trimming took 5 bases from V and 7 from J, leaving 17 bases between them. This CDR3 comprises 14 residues. Germline V CDR1 and CDR2: LNHDA, SQIVND (reference sequence). In DNA, the CDR3 is TGTGCCAGTAGTGCGGGACGGCCCCTTGATGAAGCTTTCTTT. It codes for CASSAGRPLDEAFF.

The J gene is TRBJ2-5, the V gene TRBV19; D is perhaps TRBD2 (5 bases). V lost 4 bases and J 5 bases, leaving 14 bases between the germline ends. The CDR3 contains 14 residues. The germline gives CDR1 LNHDA, CDR2 SQIVND (reference sequence). The CDR3 region is CASSNGEIVETQYF. The CDR3 nucleotides are TGTGCCAGTAGTAACGGGGAGATTGTGGAGACCCAGTACTTC.